One and the same sample provided the 11 T cell receptor beta chains below, sequenced in a study of regulatory T cells in long-lasting Graves disease. Library construction for TCR beta used iRepertoire HTBI primers and Arm-PCR of CDR3 regions. TCRdb processed the multiplex PCR reads anew with MiXCR; each CDR3 protein has one entry. The table shows 400,000 to 500,000 distinct CDR3 sequences, with approximately 16% occurring only once. Time point defined: newly diagnosed GD, antithyroid drugs for less than 3 months. PBMC-extracted RNA yielded the TCR library. This sample was also put to use in a study of T cells in Graves' hyperthyroidism and ophthalmopathy.

The sequenced sample was peripheral blood mononuclear cells (PBMCs), obtained at new diagnosis, from a patient treated with antithyroid drugs. All receptors derive from a woman aged 30 to 39 with Graves disease.

This clonotype has just a few counts. The chain recombines TRBV9 with TRBJ2-2, with 9 positions matching TRBD2. Germline lookup yields CDR1 SGDLS and CDR2 YYNGEE. V was pared by 4 bases and J by 3 bases, with 4 bases of the junction left unmatched. This CDR3 spans 15 amino acids. CDR3 in amino acids: CASSLSGSDTGELFF. CDR3 DNA sequence: TGTGCCAGCAGCCTTAGCGGGAGTGACACCGGGGAGCTGTTTTTT.

The sample holds a few counts of this clonotype. The chain carries TRBV4-3 and TRBJ1-4; no definite D call. Trimming left V 3 bases short and J 8 bases short, with 7 bases between. The CDR3 covers 12 residues. Germline values: CDR1 LGHNA, CDR2 YSLEER. The CDR3 DNA follows: TGCGCCAGCAGCCAGATCCGGGAAAAACTGTTTTTT. Translation: CASSQIREKLFF.

V usage is TRBV2 and J usage is TRBJ2-5; 9 nucleotides match TRBD1. CDR1 and CDR2 from the germline V gene are SNHLY and FYNNEI. With 4 bases clipped from V and 2 bases from J, the junction kept 8 bases outside the gene matches. The CDR3 contains 16 residues. Here the CDR3 DNA reads TGTGCCAGCAGTGGAGGATGGACAGGGGTTCAAGAGACCCAGTACTTC. This sequence encodes CASSGGWTGVQETQYF.

The chain employs TRBV6-2 or TRBV6-3 and TRBJ2-4; D is ambiguous. The CDR3 loop spans 11 amino acids. Germline V gene sequence: CDR1 MNHEY, CDR2 SVGEGT. Trimming took off 4 bases at V and 7 bases at J, with 5 bases between the two ends. CDR3 amino acids: CASSSGNIQYF. The DNA of the CDR3 is TGTGCCAGCAGTTCTGGGAACATTCAGTACTTC.

The table lists this clonotype with many counts. This chain's CDR3 is CASSRQGTENQPQHF. For the CDR3, the DNA is TGTGCCAGCAGTAGACAGGGAACGGAAAATCAGCCCCAGCATTTT. The V gene is TRBV6-1, the J gene TRBJ1-5; 7 bases are a match to TRBD1. This CDR3 is built from 15 residues. Germline loops: CDR1 MNHNS, CDR2 SASEGT. V lost 5 bases, J lost 4 bases, and 8 bases stayed unmatched.

This clonotype was seen only once. The CDR3 DNA reads as TGTGCCAGCAGTCTCGGGACCCACGAAGCCGGGGAGCTGTTTTTT. Amino acid sequence: CASSLGTHEAGELFF. The V and J genes are TRBV28 and TRBJ2-2; D may match TRBD1 or TRBD2 (5 bases each). This CDR3 is 15 amino acids long. Germline loops: CDR1 MDHEN, CDR2 SYDVKM. The V end lost 5 bases, the J end lost 6 bases, and 16 bases lay between the germline ends.

There are many counts of this clonotype. The gene calls are TRBV6-5 and TRBJ2-5; 8 nucleotides line up with TRBD2. The CDR3 consists of 15 residues. Looked up from germline, CDR1 is MNHEY and CDR2 is SVGAGI. V dropped 4 bases and J dropped 1; count of bases not matched to a gene: 5. The chain's CDR3 is CASSSPSGFQETQYF. In nucleotides, the CDR3 is TGTGCCAGCAGTTCCCCTAGCGGGTTCCAAGAGACCCAGTACTTC.

On this clonotype itself: This may come from a read error, since a much larger clone is one base off. The conserved closing phenylalanine or tryptophan is absent in this CDR3, likely reflecting a read error. This rearrangement joins TRBV19 to TRBJ2-7; 11 bases match TRBD1. J was trimmed by 0 bases and V by 4 bases; bases with no gene match: 8. This CDR3 is built from 17 residues. Germline V gene sequence: CDR1 LNHDA, CDR2 SQIVND (reference sequence). CDR3: CASSTLQGQGASYEQYS. The DNA for the CDR3 is TGTGCCAGTAGTACGTTGCAAGGACAGGGGGCCTCCTACGAGCAGTACTCC.

This clonotype was seen a handful of times. The chain has TRBV6-2 or TRBV6-3 and TRBJ2-3, with a possible D match to TRBD2 (6 bases). Per germline, CDR1 MNHEY and CDR2 SVGEGT. The germline V and J ends were trimmed by 2 bases and 0 bases, with 12 bases remaining between them. This CDR3 is 16 amino acids long. The CDR3 is CASSYRGGGSTDTQYF. In DNA, the CDR3 is TGTGCCAGCAGTTACAGGGGAGGAGGAAGCACAGATACGCAGTATTTT.

This clonotype has a handful of counts. V usage is TRBV5-5 and J usage is TRBJ2-1; no reliable D call. The length of the CDR3 is 15 residues. CDR1 is SGHKS and CDR2 is YYEKEE in the germline V gene (reference sequence). Trimming stripped 0 bases from V and 2 bases from J, with 9 bases between. The CDR3: CASSLVALTYNEQFF. CDR3 nucleotide sequence: TGTGCCAGCAGCTTGGTCGCCCTTACCTACAATGAGCAGTTCTTC.

This clonotype has ten or more counts. The gene calls are TRBV3-1 and TRBJ2-3; 14 bases map to TRBD2. V lost 5 bases and J lost 5; bases outside the gene matches: 3. This CDR3 contains 15 residues. Germline V gives CDR1 LGHDT, CDR2 YNNKEL (reference sequence). The CDR3 nucleotides read TGTGCCAGCAGCGGACTAGCGGGAGGTCAAGATACGCAGTATTTT. Translated, it gives CASSGLAGGQDTQYF.